The 29 T cell receptor beta chains presented below share a single source sample, sequenced in a study of OX40 agonist ivuxolimab in advanced cancers. The library was built by means of the immunoSEQ multiplex PCR assay. What TCRdb holds here is the immuneACCESS table cut down to in-frame rearrangements. Part of the clones is not present; checked against another copy, under half of the missing clones reflect an unresolved V gene, and the others are unexplained. The sample table records 35,000 to 45,000 clones; about 90% of these occur just once. The ten largest clones represent under 30% of the sample. Material: CD4+ or CD8+ T cells sorted from blood, obtained in a trial of the OX40 agonist ivuxolimab. These receptors were taken from an adult with an advanced solid tumor such as melanoma, head and neck, liver or kidney cancer.

This clone appeared a single time. The V gene is TRBV6-5, the J gene TRBJ1-1; D is unresolved. This CDR3 is built from 15 residues. Germline V gene lookup returns CDR1 MNHEY and CDR2 SVGAGI. V was shortened by 2 bases and J by 4 bases, with 14 bases between the two germline ends. In DNA form, the CDR3 reads TGTGCCAGCAGTTACAGTCGGTTTTCGGGCACTGAAGCTTTCTTT. Residues: CASSYSRFSGTEAFF.

This clone was detected a few times. V is TRBV6-4 and J is TRBJ2-2, with 7 bases lining up with TRBD2. Germline loops: CDR1 MRHNA, CDR2 SNTAGT. Trimming took 3 bases from V and 3 from J; bases not matched to a gene: 7. The CDR3 runs to 16 residues. As DNA, the CDR3 is TGTGCCAGCAGTGATACTAGCGAGGGAGACACCGGGGAGCTGTTTTTT. It encodes CASSDTSEGDTGELFF.

The genes are TRBV7-8 and TRBJ2-1, with D possibly matching TRBD2 (5 bases). The CDR3 loop spans 15 amino acids. From germline, CDR1 is SGHVS and CDR2 FQNEAQ. Trimming stripped 5 bases from V and 5 bases from J, with 16 bases between. This CDR3 is CASSARGISDNEQFF. The CDR3 region has the DNA TGTGCCAGCAGCGCCCGAGGGATCTCAGACAATGAGCAGTTCTTC.

The chain couples TRBV11-2 to TRBJ2-1; TRBD2 aligns across 7 bases. Germline CDR1 is SGHAT and CDR2 is FQNNGV. The CDR3 consists of 16 residues. V trimming: 5 bases; J trimming: 1 base; junction bases outside the gene matches: 8. The CDR3 spells CASSHVLAPSYNEQFF. CDR3 sequence (DNA): TGTGCCAGCAGCCATGTACTAGCGCCGTCCTACAATGAGCAGTTCTTC.

The rearrangement joins TRBV4-1 to TRBJ1-5, with D maybe TRBD1 (5 bases). Germline assignment: CDR1 MGHRA and CDR2 YSYEKL. This CDR3 region has 14 residues. Deletions cut 3 bases from V and 9 bases from J, with 15 bases between. CDR3 nucleotide sequence: TGCGCCAGCAGCCAGGGGGGAGGGGTCAGGCCCCAGCATTTT. Its translation: CASSQGGGVRPQHF.

CDR3 protein: CASSPSGTPFYEQYF. The CDR3 bases are TGTGCCAGCAGCCCTTCCGGGACACCCTTTTACGAGCAGTACTTC. The gene calls are TRBV7-9 and TRBJ2-7, with D possibly being TRBD1 (6 bases). CDR1 is SEHNR, CDR2 FQNEAQ, per germline (reference sequence). The V gene lost 5 bases and the J gene lost 4 bases, with 18 bases spanning the gap. The CDR3 is made up of 15 amino acids.

The chain joins TRBV19 to TRBJ2-1; TRBD2 matches at 7 bases. J was trimmed by 7 bases and V by 5 bases; bases with no gene match: 17. From germline, CDR1 is LNHDA and CDR2 SQIVND (reference sequence). This CDR3 has 17 residues. CDR3 coding DNA: TGTGCCAGTAGTGCGGGCGGAGCGGGAAGTATGGTGAATGAGCAGTTCTTC. This encodes CASSAGGAGSMVNEQFF.

The chain is built from TRBV7-2 and TRBJ2-5; weak D call: TRBD2 (6 bases). V lost 5 bases, J lost 1 base, and 11 bases lay in between. Germline loops: CDR1 SGHTA, CDR2 FQGNSA. This CDR3 comprises 14 residues. CDR3 in DNA: TGTGCCAGCAGCCCTGTGGGGGGCCAAGAGACCCAGTACTTC. Protein product: CASSPVGGQETQYF.

The count of this clone is one. The rearrangement links TRBV7-6 to TRBJ2-1, with a possible D match to TRBD2 (5 bases). Between the trimmed V and J ends, which lost 2 bases and 3 bases, there was a span of 11 bases. Germline-derived CDR1 and CDR2 are SGHVS and FNYEAQ. This CDR3 contains 15 residues. CDR3 region: CASSLSLADYNEQFF. The CDR3 DNA follows: TGTGCCAGCAGCTTAAGCCTAGCAGACTACAATGAGCAGTTCTTC.

The chain employs TRBV6-5 and TRBJ2-2; D is ambiguous. Trimming left V 4 bases short and J 7 bases short, with 7 bases between. The CDR3 has 12 amino acids. Germline values: CDR1 MNHEY, CDR2 SVGAGI. Written as DNA, the CDR3 is TGTGCCAGCAGTTGGCAGAACGGGGAGCTGTTTTTT. Translation gives CASSWQNGELFF.

The V gene is TRBV6-5, the J gene TRBJ2-3; D is perhaps TRBD2 (7 bases). V was pared by 2 bases and J by 4 bases, with 10 bases between. Germline-derived CDR1 and CDR2 are MNHEY and SVGAGI. The CDR3 sequence is 14 residues long. In DNA form, the CDR3 reads TGTGCCAGCAGTTACGGGGGGGGCCCAGATACGCAGTATTTT. As protein: CASSYGGGPDTQYF.

This clone came up a few times. The chain joins TRBV5-1 to TRBJ1-2; tentatively, D is TRBD1 (5 bases). The CDR3 covers 13 residues. CDR1 and CDR2 from the germline V gene are SGHRS and YFSETQ. V lost 3 bases and J 4 bases, leaving 10 bases between the germline ends. CDR3 nucleotide sequence: TGCGCCAGCAGCTCGTCAGGGACCTATGGCTACACCTTC. It codes for CASSSSGTYGYTF.

The V gene is TRBV4-2, the J gene TRBJ2-7; TRBD2 matches at 12 bases. V lost 0 bases and J lost 2; bases outside the gene matches: 5. This CDR3 comprises 17 residues. In germline, CDR1 is LGHNA, CDR2 YNFKEQ. DNA for the CDR3: TGTGCCAGCAGCCAAGAGCCGACTAGCGGGAGTACCTACGAGCAGTACTTC. This sequence encodes CASSQEPTSGSTYEQYF.

The genes are TRBV6-5 and TRBJ2-7; possibly TRBD1 for D (5 bases). V was cut by 5 bases and J by 0 bases, with 11 bases left in between. Germline V gene sequence: CDR1 MNHEY, CDR2 SVGAGI. This CDR3 region has 14 residues. Here the CDR3 reads CASSRQMSSYEQYF. The CDR3 nucleotides read TGTGCCAGCAGTAGACAGATGAGCTCCTACGAGCAGTACTTC.

This chain joins TRBV28 and TRBJ2-7, with a tentative D call TRBD2 (6 bases). This CDR3 spans 15 amino acids. Germline CDR1 reads MDHEN; CDR2 reads SYDVKM. Trimming cost V 2 bases and J 6 bases, with 17 bases left between them. The CDR3 is CASSLRRELWSEQYF. CDR3 nucleotide sequence: TGTGCCAGCAGTTTACGACGGGAGTTATGGTCCGAGCAGTACTTC. The whole variable domain, remainder taken from reference TRBV28 and TRBJ2-7, is DVKVTQSSRYLVKRTGEKVFLECVQDMDHENMFWYRQDPGLGLRLIYFSYDVKMKEKGDIPEGYSVSREKKERFSLILESASTNQTSMYLCASSLRRELWSEQYFGPGTRLTVT.

V usage is TRBV27 and J usage is TRBJ2-7; 8 bases fit TRBD2. The CDR3 contains 17 residues. Trimming at V came to 3 bases and at J to 5 bases, leaving 15 bases not matched to a gene. The germline V gene has CDR1 MNHEY and CDR2 SMNVEV (reference sequence). CDR3 in amino acids: CASSLIVGGGIVDEQYF. DNA of the CDR3: TGTGCCAGCAGTTTGATCGTAGGCGGGGGGATTGTGGACGAGCAGTACTTC.

The gene calls are TRBV4-3 and TRBJ2-5; D is uncertain. The CDR3 sequence is 15 residues long. V was clipped by 0 bases and J by 1 base, with 9 bases between them. CDR1 and CDR2 from the germline V gene are LGHNA and YSLEER. Here the CDR3 DNA reads TGCGCCAGCAGCCAAGAACACAGAATCCAAGAGACCCAGTACTTC. Translated, it gives CASSQEHRIQETQYF.

This chain links TRBV9 with TRBJ1-1, with TRBD1 identical over 8 bases. This CDR3 spans 14 amino acids. The trim removed 3 bases at V and 5 bases at J, leaving 6 bases unmatched. CDR1 SGDLS and CDR2 YYNGEE come from the germline V gene. The CDR3 protein is CASSEGTGRTEAFF. CDR3 nucleotide sequence: TGTGCCAGCAGCGAGGGGACAGGCAGAACTGAAGCTTTCTTT.

The gene calls are TRBV19 and TRBJ1-5; unclear D gene. The CDR3 has 12 residues. Trimming took off 5 bases at V and 5 bases at J, with 7 bases between the two ends. From germline, CDR1 is LNHDA and CDR2 SQIVND (reference sequence). The CDR3 bases are TGTGCCAGTAGTTCCTTATATCAGCCCCAGCATTTT. Protein: CASSSLYQPQHF.

CDR3 sequence: CASSQAYLDRYDQPQHF. The CDR3 DNA follows: TGCGCCAGCAGCCAGGCCTACCTTGACAGATATGATCAGCCCCAGCATTTT. The chain couples TRBV4-3 to TRBJ1-5; the D gene is possibly TRBD1 (5 bases). The CDR3 has 17 amino acids. The V gene lost 3 bases and the J gene lost 5 bases, with 20 bases spanning the gap. CDR1 and CDR2 from the germline V gene are LGHNA and YSLEER.

The chain has TRBV2 and TRBJ2-5; perhaps TRBD2 as D (6 bases). The CDR3 is 13 residues long. Germline CDR1 SNHLY, CDR2 FYNNEI. V was trimmed by 7 bases and J by 1 base, leaving 10 bases between them. The CDR3 DNA follows: TGTGCCAGCACTAAGCGGGTCCAAGAGACCCAGTACTTC. Amino acids: CASTKRVQETQYF.

The V gene is TRBV4-1, the J gene TRBJ2-7; D ambiguous. Germline V gene data show CDR1 as MGHRA and CDR2 as YSYEKL. CDR3 length equals 15 residues. The V gene lost 0 bases and the J gene lost 5 bases, with 14 bases spanning the gap. The DNA for the CDR3 is TGCGCCAGCAGCCAAGATTTCAGAGGCGGCGACGAGCAGTACTTC. It codes for CASSQDFRGGDEQYF.

In its sample, this clone was seen once. The chain recombines TRBV11-2 with TRBJ2-7; unclear D gene. The CDR3 is 14 residues long. V lost 0 bases, J lost 0 bases, and 6 bases lay in between. The germline V gene has CDR1 SGHAT and CDR2 FQNNGV. The CDR3 DNA reads TGTGCCAGCAGCTTAGAAATTAGCTCCTACGAGCAGTACTTC. Protein sequence: CASSLEISSYEQYF.

As to this clone: The germline gene is not matched at one end of the junction; a read error may be the cause. The V gene is TRBV30, the J gene TRBJ2-1, with 10 bases identical to TRBD2. The germline gives CDR1 GTSNPN, CDR2 SVGIG (reference sequence). The CDR3 loop spans 16 amino acids. The CDR3 here is CAWRLNPLAGDNGQFF. In nucleotides, the CDR3 is TGTGCCTGGCGCCTTAACCCTCTAGCGGGAGACAATGGGCAGTTCTTC. The whole variable domain, remainder taken from reference TRBV30 and TRBJ2-1, is SQTIHQWPATLVQPVGSPLSLECTVEGTSNPNLYWYRQAAGRGLQLLFYSVGIGQISSEVPQNLSASRPQDRQFILSSKKLLLSDSGFYLCAWRLNPLAGDNGQFFGPGTRLTVL.

Only a few counts were recorded for this clone. The chain joins TRBV6-6 to TRBJ2-5; TRBD2 is a possible D gene (7 bases). The CDR3 loop spans 13 amino acids. Trimming took off 5 bases at V and 5 bases at J, with 12 bases between the two ends. CDR1 is MNHNY, CDR2 SVGAGI, per germline (reference sequence). CDR3 loop: CASSHREGETQYF. In nucleotides, the CDR3 is TGTGCCAGCAGTCACAGGGAGGGGGAGACCCAGTACTTC.

V and J are TRBV5-8 and TRBJ2-2; 8 positions agree with TRBD1. The CDR3 has 14 residues. Germline assignment: CDR1 SGHTS and CDR2 YDEGEE. Trimming cost V 2 bases and J 3 bases; bases outside gene matches: 0. The CDR3 reads CASSLQGDTGELFF. CDR3 in DNA: TGTGCCAGCAGCTTACAGGGGGACACCGGGGAGCTGTTTTTT. The complete variable domain, with remaining parts taken from reference TRBV5-8 and TRBJ2-2, reads EAGVTQSPTHLIKTRGQQATLRCSPISGHTSVYWYQQALGLGLQFLLWYDEGEERNRGNFPPRFSGRQFPNYSSELNVNALELEDSALYLCASSLQGDTGELFFGEGSRLTVL.

This clone was seen once. V gene TRBV7-2 combines with J gene TRBJ2-7, with 9 bases fitting TRBD2. This CDR3 spans 17 amino acids. Trimming at V came to 0 bases and at J to 3 bases, leaving 9 bases not matched to a gene. CDR1 SGHTA and CDR2 FQGNSA come from the germline V gene. The CDR3 nucleotides read TGTGCCAGCAGCTTAGCGCATGTAGCGGGAGCCCTCTACGAGCAGTACTTC. It is translated as CASSLAHVAGALYEQYF.

This chain joins TRBV15 and TRBJ2-3; D is ambiguous. The CDR3 loop spans 13 amino acids. Germline CDR1 and CDR2: LNHNV and YYDKDF (reference sequence). V lost 8 bases and J lost 11, with 20 bases in between. In nucleotides, the CDR3 is TGTGCCACCTCCGCGACGTATAGCCGACAGCAGTATTTT. It translates to CATSATYSRQQYF. The variable domain in full, completed from reference TRBV15 and TRBJ2-3, reads DAMVIQNPRYQVTQFGKPVTLSCSQTLNHNVMYWYQQKSSQAPKLLFHYYDKDFNNEADTPDNFQSRRPNTSFCFLDIRSPGLGDTAMYLCATSATYSRQQYFGPGTRLTVL.

The chain joins TRBV6-6 to TRBJ2-1; TRBD2 might be the D (5 bases). V lost 2 bases and J 0 bases, leaving 8 bases between the germline ends. Germline assignment: CDR1 MNHNY and CDR2 SVGAGI (reference sequence). The CDR3 is 15 residues long. The CDR3 nucleotides read TGTGCCAGCAGTTACGAGCGGAGCTCCTACAATGAGCAGTTCTTC. It encodes CASSYERSSYNEQFF.